The 15 T cell receptor beta chains given below trace back to one sample, sequenced in a study of shared clonotypes between healthy human individuals (dated by TCRdb to 2020 to 2021). Library generation was performed with the immunoSEQ multiplex PCR assay. TCRdb took this table from immuneACCESS and kept in-frame rearrangements with V and J called. Such tables lack part of the clones; where checked against another copy, unresolved V genes explain under half of the gap, and the rest is unexplained. Across this sample there are a few million clones, with about 92% seen only once. The ten largest clones take up around 0.4% of the sample. Sequencing was done on a sample of naive CD4+ T cells from PBMCs. The cell subset or site tag for this specimen amounts to: CD45RA+ positively selected. The receptors derive from a man between 18 and 35 years old in good health. Some clones in this sample may be carry-over from other donors' samples.

This clone was detected only once. The chain is built from TRBV28 and TRBJ2-3; 12 bases are a match to TRBD2. V trimming: 7 bases; J trimming: 5 bases; junction bases outside the gene matches: 22. There are 20 residues in the CDR3. Per germline, CDR1 MDHEN and CDR2 SYDVKM. The CDR3 DNA sequence: TGTGCCAGCATCCCAGGACGGGAACTAGCGGGAGGTAATGGGGGAGATACGCAGTATTTT. Amino acids: CASIPGRELAGGNGGDTQYF.

This chain joins TRBV11-1 and TRBJ2-3, with 13 positions matching TRBD2. CDR1 and CDR2 (germline): SGHAT, FQDESV (reference sequence). This CDR3 comprises 17 residues. Trimming cost V 4 bases and J 7 bases; bases outside gene matches: 11. CDR3 DNA: TGTGCCAGCAGCTCCGGACTAGCGGGGGCCATTAGGAATACGCAGTATTTT. Translated: CASSSGLAGAIRNTQYF.

The CDR3 sequence: CASSQDSAADGYTF. The CDR3 DNA reads as TGCGCCAGCAGCCAAGATTCGGCGGCCGATGGCTACACCTTC. This sequence joins TRBV4-1 and TRBJ1-2; no reliable D call. Germline lookup yields CDR1 MGHRA and CDR2 YSYEKL. Trimming pared 0 bases from V and 6 bases from J, leaving 11 bases between. There are 14 residues in the CDR3.

The gene calls are TRBV18 and TRBJ2-3; D might be TRBD2 (5 bases). The V gene's germline CDR1 is KGHSH and CDR2 LQKENI. Trimming removed 2 bases from V and 6 bases from J, with 18 bases in between. The CDR3 has 16 residues. The CDR3 loop reads CASSPSGPGFEDTQYF. DNA of the CDR3: TGTGCCAGCTCACCAAGTGGCCCGGGGTTTGAGGATACGCAGTATTTT.

The chain is built from TRBV28 and TRBJ2-5, with 8 bases lining up with TRBD2. The end of the DNA fits TRBJ2-7 better, so the J call may be wrong. Germline V gene lookup returns CDR1 MDHEN and CDR2 SYDVKM. CDR3 size: 14 residues. The CDR3: CASSRLREGPEQYF. The CDR3 DNA sequence: TGTGCCAGCAGCCGGCTACGGGAGGGCCCCGAGCAGTACTTC.

CDR3 protein: CASSPGRETQYF. CDR3 DNA sequence: TGTGCCAGCAGCCCCGGGAGAGAGACCCAGTACTTC. This chain connects TRBV16 to TRBJ2-5; possibly TRBD2 for D (6 bases). CDR3 length equals 12 residues. Trimming pared 4 bases from V and 4 bases from J, leaving 7 bases between. Germline V lookup: CDR1 KGHSY, CDR2 FQNENV.

The chain uses TRBV4-2 and TRBJ1-6, with D possibly TRBD1 on 5 matching bases. This CDR3 spans 15 amino acids. Trimming removed 4 bases from V and 13 bases from J, with 20 bases in between. CDR1 and CDR2 from the germline V gene are LGHNA and YNFKEQ. CDR3 coding DNA: TGTGCCAGCAGCCTCCGAACAGGACAACTGGGCCCCCTCCACTTT. Protein sequence: CASSLRTGQLGPLHF.

In its sample, this clone was seen a few times. The chain joins TRBV7-9 to TRBJ2-1; D remains ambiguous. This CDR3 spans 12 amino acids. V dropped 5 bases and J dropped 13 bases, with 15 bases sitting between them. Germline V gene data show CDR1 as SEHNR and CDR2 as FQNEAQ (reference sequence). DNA for the CDR3: TGTGCCAGCAGCACCACGGGCGCATATCAGTTCTTC. Its translation: CASSTTGAYQFF.

The chain joins TRBV16 to TRBJ1-2, with a tentative D call TRBD1 (5 bases). Germline lookup yields CDR1 KGHSY and CDR2 FQNENV. The V and J ends lost 0 bases and 5 bases respectively, with 13 bases between them. CDR3 size: 15 residues. In DNA form, the CDR3 reads TGTGCCAGCAGCCAATCTTCCGGGGACCAATATGGCTACACCTTC. Protein product: CASSQSSGDQYGYTF.

This chain links TRBV6-1 with TRBJ1-2; no clear D. This CDR3 region has 14 residues. Germline V CDR1 and CDR2: MNHNS, SASEGT. V lost 3 bases, J lost 7 bases, and 15 bases lay in between. The CDR3, as DNA: TGTGCCAGCAGTGATCAACGGGGAGTGGGTGGCTACACCTTC. Translated: CASSDQRGVGGYTF.

The chain uses TRBV4-1 and TRBJ2-7, with D possibly matching TRBD1 (5 bases). CDR1 and CDR2 from the germline V gene are MGHRA and YSYEKL. The CDR3 is 14 amino acids. V lost 5 bases, J lost 2 bases, and 13 bases lay in between. CDR3: CASSNLGRAYEQYF. The CDR3, as DNA: TGCGCCAGCAGCAACTTGGGCAGGGCCTACGAGCAGTACTTC.

The chain joins TRBV5-1 to TRBJ2-2; 14 bases align to TRBD2. The CDR3 runs to 18 residues. Germline V lookup: CDR1 SGHRS, CDR2 YFSETQ. V was pared by 6 bases and J by 1 base, with 8 bases of the junction left unmatched. The CDR3 DNA reads as TGCGCCAGCACGGGACTAGCGGGAGTCCACCGGAACACCGGGGAGCTGTTTTTT. Its protein product is CASTGLAGVHRNTGELFF.

The gene calls are TRBV18 and TRBJ2-5; 9 nucleotides align to TRBD1. The germline V gene has CDR1 KGHSH and CDR2 LQKENI. The length of the CDR3 is 16 residues. V dropped 2 bases and J dropped 2; count of bases not matched to a gene: 6. The CDR3 spells CASSPFTGGIQETQYF. CDR3 sequence (DNA): TGTGCCAGCTCACCATTTACAGGGGGCATTCAAGAGACCCAGTACTTC.

This clone was counted a few times. The chain links TRBV7-2 to TRBJ2-7; 7 bases align to TRBD1. CDR3 length: 14 residues. After removal of 5 bases from V and 0 bases from J, the junction contained 4 bases not matched to a gene. Germline V gene data show CDR1 as SGHTA and CDR2 as FQGNSA. CDR3 bases: TGTGCCAGCAGCCCGGGACAGATCTCCTACGAGCAGTACTTC. It encodes CASSPGQISYEQYF.

The chain couples TRBV5-4 to TRBJ2-1; perhaps TRBD2 as D (6 bases). Germline CDR1 SGHNT, CDR2 YYREEE (reference sequence). Between the trimmed V and J ends, which lost 4 bases and 8 bases, there was a span of 13 bases. This CDR3 contains 13 residues. CDR3 amino acids: CASSGRERDEQFF. The DNA of the CDR3 is TGTGCCAGCAGCGGGCGGGAACGCGATGAGCAGTTCTTC.